A single sample gave rise to the 16 T cell receptor beta chains below, sequenced in a study of cytomegalovirus exposure and HLA in healthy donors (TCRdb year 2017). Receptor amplification or capture employed the immunoSEQ multiplex PCR assay. For the multiplex PCR, a mixture combining 60 forward primers for TCR Vbeta segments and 13 reverse primers for TCR Jbeta segments was used. This is the immuneACCESS table as TCRdb keeps it, with only in-frame sequences that have V and J called. A part of the clones is gone; compared with another copy, unresolved V genes explain less than half, and the rest is unexplained. The sample contains under 85,000 clones, just under 70% of them found a single time. Jointly, the top ten make up roughly 9.8% of the sample. The specimen was PBMCs. The receptors stem from a young woman in good health and CMV-seronegative.

This clone was detected a few times. This sequence joins TRBV6-1 and TRBJ1-5, with D perhaps matching TRBD1 (6 bases). This CDR3 comprises 15 residues. CDR1 and CDR2 (germline): MNHNS, SASEGT. Deletions cut 4 bases from V and 0 bases from J, with 10 bases between. In DNA, the CDR3 is TGTGCCAGCAGTGGGGAGGGGGGTAGCAATCAGCCCCAGCATTTT. Translation gives CASSGEGGSNQPQHF.

This clone was detected only a few times. This chain links TRBV10-3 with TRBJ1-2; a possible D gene is TRBD1 (6 bases). V was pared by 0 bases and J by 7 bases, with 15 bases between. The CDR3 covers 15 residues. Germline loops: CDR1 ENHRY, CDR2 SYGVKD. CDR3 region: CAISESIRQASGYTF. The CDR3, as DNA: TGTGCCATCAGTGAGTCGATTCGACAGGCGAGTGGCTACACCTTC.

The chain uses TRBV18 and TRBJ2-7; 9 nucleotides align to TRBD1. From germline, CDR1 is KGHSH and CDR2 LQKENI. The CDR3 totals 14 residues. The trim removed 2 bases at V and 4 bases at J, leaving 3 bases unmatched. CDR3 amino acids: CASSPTGTGYEQYF. The CDR3 coding sequence is TGTGCCAGCTCACCAACCGGGACAGGGTACGAGCAGTACTTC.

A few counts support this clone. The CDR3 is CASSLEGQGTDTQYF. The CDR3 DNA sequence: TGTGCCAGCAGCTTAGAGGGTCAGGGTACAGATACGCAGTATTTT. The chain links TRBV7-2 to TRBJ2-3; TRBD1 might be the D (5 bases). Looked up from germline, CDR1 is SGHTA and CDR2 is FQGNSA. The V end lost 1 base, the J end lost 3 bases, and 11 bases lay between the germline ends. The CDR3 contains 15 residues.

The genes are TRBV19 and TRBJ2-3; D is unclear. Per germline, CDR1 LNHDA and CDR2 SQIVND (reference sequence). V was clipped by 7 bases and J by 3 bases, with 5 bases between them. The CDR3 totals 11 residues. CDR3 in amino acids: CASTNTDTQYF. DNA of the CDR3: TGTGCCAGTACCAATACAGATACGCAGTATTTT.

The chain links TRBV7-9 to TRBJ2-2; TRBD2 might be the D (5 bases). V lost 7 bases to trimming and J lost 1 base, with 13 bases between them. This CDR3 has 15 residues. Germline V lookup: CDR1 SEHNR, CDR2 FQNEAQ (reference sequence). CDR3 residues: CASNPPGLNTGELFF. The CDR3 coding sequence is TGTGCCAGCAACCCCCCGGGATTGAACACCGGGGAGCTGTTTTTT.

This chain uses TRBV30 with TRBJ1-2, with D possibly matching TRBD1 (5 bases). Germline values: CDR1 GTSNPN, CDR2 SVGIG (reference sequence). V was clipped by 4 bases and J by 5 bases, with 17 bases between them. This CDR3 is built from 14 residues. The CDR3 here is CAWIGTGLGYGYTF. The CDR3 region has the DNA TGTGCCTGGATTGGGACGGGACTGGGGTATGGCTACACCTTC.

The CDR3 bases are TGTGCCAGCAGCAAGTGGCAGCAGTACTTC. Translation gives CASSKWQQYF. This chain uses TRBV28 with TRBJ2-7; no clear D. The CDR3 length is 10 residues. The ends were cut back, 6 bases at V and 8 bases at J, with 8 bases in the middle. The germline V gene has CDR1 MDHEN and CDR2 SYDVKM.

This clone was detected a few times. The rearrangement uses TRBV27 and TRBJ2-7; TRBD2 might be the D (5 bases). The germline V gene has CDR1 MNHEY and CDR2 SMNVEV (reference sequence). V lost 5 bases to trimming and J lost 4 bases, with 18 bases between them. The CDR3 sequence is 15 residues long. CDR3 amino acids: CASSQSPVGGYEQYF. DNA for the CDR3: TGTGCCAGCAGTCAGAGCCCAGTTGGAGGATACGAGCAGTACTTC.

The chain carries TRBV19 and TRBJ2-3; 7 bases are shared with TRBD1. CDR3 length: 15 amino acids. The ends lost 5 bases at V and 0 bases at J; junction bases unmatched: 5. The germline gives CDR1 LNHDA, CDR2 SQIVND (reference sequence). The chain's CDR3 is CASSATGVSTDTQYF. The CDR3 DNA sequence: TGTGCCAGTAGTGCCACAGGGGTAAGCACAGATACGCAGTATTTT.

The chain has TRBV15 and TRBJ2-7; 9 bases fit TRBD1. Germline lookup yields CDR1 LNHNV and CDR2 YYDKDF (reference sequence). This CDR3 contains 13 residues. V dropped 1 base and J dropped 5; count of bases not matched to a gene: 0. CDR3 sequence reads: CATSRGQGDEQYF. DNA of the CDR3: TGTGCCACCAGCAGAGGACAGGGGGACGAGCAGTACTTC.

The J gene is TRBJ2-3, the V gene TRBV6-4; 10 bases map to TRBD2. The CDR3 extends over 15 amino acids. The germline V gene has CDR1 MRHNA and CDR2 SNTAGT. V dropped 4 bases and J dropped 7; count of bases not matched to a gene: 8. The CDR3 DNA sequence: TGTGCCAGCAGTGTCGCAAGCGGGGGGGTAAATACGCAGTATTTT. Amino acid sequence: CASSVASGGVNTQYF.

The chain's CDR3 is CAWSSWEQLYSNQPQHF. Written as DNA, the CDR3 is TGTGCCTGGAGTTCCTGGGAGCAGCTTTATAGCAATCAGCCCCAGCATTTT. The chain recombines TRBV30 with TRBJ1-5; unclear D gene. CDR3 length: 17 residues. Deletions cut 2 bases from V and 0 bases from J, with 17 bases between. In germline, CDR1 is GTSNPN, CDR2 SVGIG (reference sequence).

The table lists this clone with a few counts. V gene TRBV5-1 combines with J gene TRBJ1-2, with 7 positions matching TRBD1. V shed 0 bases, J shed 4 bases, and the junction held 3 bases outside the gene matches. CDR1 and CDR2 (germline): SGHRS, YFSETQ. The CDR3 totals 14 residues. The CDR3 loop reads CASSLAGDSYGYTF. DNA for the CDR3: TGCGCCAGCAGCTTGGCAGGGGACAGCTATGGCTACACCTTC.

The V and J genes are TRBV30 and TRBJ1-2; 9 nucleotides match TRBD1. Germline CDR1 GTSNPN, CDR2 SVGIG (reference sequence). The CDR3 is 14 amino acids. After removal of 3 bases from V and 6 bases from J, the junction contained 8 bases not matched to a gene. Here the CDR3 reads CAWRNTGGEDGYTF. The CDR3 DNA reads as TGTGCCTGGAGAAATACAGGGGGCGAGGATGGCTACACCTTC.

J is TRBJ1-2 and V is TRBV14; no clear D gene. V was trimmed by 5 bases and J by 2 bases, leaving 9 bases between them. In germline, CDR1 is SGHDN, CDR2 FVKESK. CDR3 length: 13 amino acids. CDR3 loop: CASSAQVNYGYTF. CDR3 in DNA: TGTGCCAGCAGCGCGCAGGTGAACTATGGCTACACCTTC.